This T cell receptor (beta chain) stems from a study of TIL therapy for anti-PD-1-resistant metastatic lung cancer. The immunoSEQ assay was v3. Generated by immunoSEQ multiplex PCR, the TCRdb table keeps only in-frame clones and is missing some. The profile covers about 26,000 clones, with about two thirds appearing a single time and 7% to 9.5% taken by the ten largest. After removal of 3 bases from V and 3 bases from J, the junction contained 2 bases not matched to a gene. The CDR3 runs 14 residues. CDR1 LGHNA and CDR2 YNFKEQ come from the germline V gene. The sample's time point: pre-treatment sample, taken before nivolumab and TIL therapy. Tumor tissue came from excised metastases, mostly pleural nodules or supraclavicular lymph nodes.

The sequence derives from a person aged 25-79 years with non-small cell lung cancer. Specimen: tumor tissue, collected at baseline. The chain is built from TRBV4-2 and TRBJ2-1; TRBD1 agrees at 7 bases. Written as DNA, the CDR3 is TGTGCCAGCAGCCACCGGGACAGCTACAATGAGCAGTTCTTC. Its translation is CASSHRDSYNEQFF.